The TCR beta chain under discussion was sequenced for a study of CD4 T cells in relation to SARS-CoV-2 and coronaviruses. Notes on the study in general: Samples before the pandemic and after infection were not matched within any donor. In roughly 65% of donors, memory CD4+ clonotypes crossrecognized SARS-CoV-2 and at least one common cold coronavirus spike.

On this clone: No antigen is known for it.

Clones were read by immunoSEQ multiplex PCR, and TCRdb kept only the in-frame ones, dropping some. In the table there are tens of thousands of clones, around 85% of which are singletons. The germline gives CDR1 SGHTA, CDR2 FQGNSA. There are 12 residues in the CDR3. The V and J ends lost 4 bases and 2 bases respectively, with 6 bases between them. This clonotype was sampled from an adult with COVID-19. Material: memory CD4+ T cells from PBMCs. The V gene is TRBV7-2, the J gene TRBJ2-7, with unresolved D. Written as DNA, the CDR3 is TGTGCCAGCAGCTATAATACCTACGAGCAGTACTTC. This translates into CASSYNTYEQYF. Looking up the rest from reference TRBV7-2 and TRBJ2-7 gives the full variable domain: GAGVSQSPSNKVTEKGKDVELRCDPISGHTALYWYRQSLGQGLEFLIYFQGNSAPDKSGLPSDRFSAERTGGSVSTLTIQRTQQEDSAVYLCASSYNTYEQYFGPGTRLTVT.